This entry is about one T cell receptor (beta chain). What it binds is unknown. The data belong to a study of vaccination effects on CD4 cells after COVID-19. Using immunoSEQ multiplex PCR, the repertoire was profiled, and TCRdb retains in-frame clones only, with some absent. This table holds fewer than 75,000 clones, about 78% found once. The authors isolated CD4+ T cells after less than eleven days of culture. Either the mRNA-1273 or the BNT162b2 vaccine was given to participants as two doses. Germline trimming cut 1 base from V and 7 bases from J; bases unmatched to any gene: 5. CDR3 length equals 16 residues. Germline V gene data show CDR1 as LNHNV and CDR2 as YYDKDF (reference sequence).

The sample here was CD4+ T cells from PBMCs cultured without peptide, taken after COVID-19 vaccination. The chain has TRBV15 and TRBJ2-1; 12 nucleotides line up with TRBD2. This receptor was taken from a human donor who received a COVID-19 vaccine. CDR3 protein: CATSRGLAGGINEQFF. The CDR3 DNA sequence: TGTGCCACCAGCAGAGGGCTAGCGGGGGGGATTAATGAGCAGTTCTTC.